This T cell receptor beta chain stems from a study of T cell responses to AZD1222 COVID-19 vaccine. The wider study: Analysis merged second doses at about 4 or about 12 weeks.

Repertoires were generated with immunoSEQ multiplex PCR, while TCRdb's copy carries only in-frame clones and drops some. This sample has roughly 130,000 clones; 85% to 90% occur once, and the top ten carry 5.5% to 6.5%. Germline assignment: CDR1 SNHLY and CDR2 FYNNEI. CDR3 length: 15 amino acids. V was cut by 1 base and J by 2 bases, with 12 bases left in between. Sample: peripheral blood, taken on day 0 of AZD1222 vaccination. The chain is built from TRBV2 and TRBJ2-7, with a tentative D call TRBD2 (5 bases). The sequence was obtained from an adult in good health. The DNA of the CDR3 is TGTGCCAGCAGTGAAGGATCTAGCCTAACCTACGAGCAGTACTTC. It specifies CASSEGSSLTYEQYF.